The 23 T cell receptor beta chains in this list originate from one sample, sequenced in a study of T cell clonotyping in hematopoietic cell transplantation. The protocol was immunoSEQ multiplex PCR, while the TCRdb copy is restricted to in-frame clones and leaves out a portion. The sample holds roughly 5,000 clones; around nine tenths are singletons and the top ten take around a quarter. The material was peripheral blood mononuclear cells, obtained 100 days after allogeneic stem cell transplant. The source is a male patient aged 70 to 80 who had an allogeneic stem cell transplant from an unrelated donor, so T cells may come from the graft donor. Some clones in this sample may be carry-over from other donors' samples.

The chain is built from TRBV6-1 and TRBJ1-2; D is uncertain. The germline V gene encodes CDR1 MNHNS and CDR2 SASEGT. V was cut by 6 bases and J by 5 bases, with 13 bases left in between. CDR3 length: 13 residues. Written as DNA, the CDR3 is TGTGCCAGCAGCCCATTCGACACGTATGGCTACACCTTC. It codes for CASSPFDTYGYTF.

The CDR3 coding sequence is TGTGCCAGTAGTATAGTAGCTAGCGGGAGTACCAACGAGCAGTACTTC. As protein: CASSIVASGSTNEQYF. This chain connects TRBV19 to TRBJ2-7; 10 nucleotides line up with TRBD2. This CDR3 comprises 16 residues. Germline V gene lookup returns CDR1 LNHDA and CDR2 SQIVND (reference sequence). V trimming: 1 base; J trimming: 5 bases; junction bases outside the gene matches: 8.

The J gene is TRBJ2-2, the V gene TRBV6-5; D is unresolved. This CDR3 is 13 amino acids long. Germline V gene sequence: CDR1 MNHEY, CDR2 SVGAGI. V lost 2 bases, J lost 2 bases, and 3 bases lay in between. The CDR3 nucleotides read TGTGCCAGCAGTTACACTAACACCGGGGAGCTGTTTTTT. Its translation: CASSYTNTGELFF.

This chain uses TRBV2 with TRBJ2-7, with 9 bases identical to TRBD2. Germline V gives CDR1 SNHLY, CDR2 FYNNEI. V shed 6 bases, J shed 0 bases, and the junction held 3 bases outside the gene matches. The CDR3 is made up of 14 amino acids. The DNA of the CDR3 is TGTGCCAGCAGGAGGACTAGCGACTCCTACGAGCAGTACTTC. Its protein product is CASRRTSDSYEQYF.

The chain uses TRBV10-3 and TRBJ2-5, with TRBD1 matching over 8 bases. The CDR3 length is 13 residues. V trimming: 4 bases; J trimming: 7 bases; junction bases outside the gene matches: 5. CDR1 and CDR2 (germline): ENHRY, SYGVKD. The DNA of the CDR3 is TGTGCCATCAGTGCCGGGACAGGCGGGACCCAGTACTTC. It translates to CAISAGTGGTQYF.

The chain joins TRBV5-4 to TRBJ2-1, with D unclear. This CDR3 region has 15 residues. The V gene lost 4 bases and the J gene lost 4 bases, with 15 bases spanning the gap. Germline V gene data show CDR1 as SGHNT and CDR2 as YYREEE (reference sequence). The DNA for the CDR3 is TGTGCCAGCAGCACCGGTACTGGAGTGTACAATGAGCAGTTCTTC. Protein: CASSTGTGVYNEQFF.

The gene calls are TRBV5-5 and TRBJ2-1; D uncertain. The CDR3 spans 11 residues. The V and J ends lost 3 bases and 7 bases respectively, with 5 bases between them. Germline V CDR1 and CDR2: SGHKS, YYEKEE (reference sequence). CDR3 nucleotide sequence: TGTGCCAGCAGCTATCCGAATGAGCAGTTCTTC. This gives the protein CASSYPNEQFF.

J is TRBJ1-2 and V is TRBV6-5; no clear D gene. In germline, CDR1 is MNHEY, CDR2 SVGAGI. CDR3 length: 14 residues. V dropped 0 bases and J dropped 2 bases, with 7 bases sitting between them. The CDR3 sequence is CASSYSWQNYGYTF. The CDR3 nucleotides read TGTGCCAGCAGTTACTCCTGGCAGAACTATGGCTACACCTTC.

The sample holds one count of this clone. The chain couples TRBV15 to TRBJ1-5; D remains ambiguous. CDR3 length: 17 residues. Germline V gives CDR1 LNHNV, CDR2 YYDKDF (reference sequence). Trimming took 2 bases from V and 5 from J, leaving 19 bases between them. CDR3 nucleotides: TGTGCCACCAGCAGAATGAATGTAGTCTCTGGGGATCAGCCCCAGCATTTT. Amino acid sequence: CATSRMNVVSGDQPQHF. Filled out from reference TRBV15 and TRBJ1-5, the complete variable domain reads DAMVIQNPRYQVTQFGKPVTLSCSQTLNHNVMYWYQQKSSQAPKLLFHYYDKDFNNEADTPDNFQSRRPNTSFCFLDIRSPGLGDTAMYLCATSRMNVVSGDQPQHFGDGTRLSIL.

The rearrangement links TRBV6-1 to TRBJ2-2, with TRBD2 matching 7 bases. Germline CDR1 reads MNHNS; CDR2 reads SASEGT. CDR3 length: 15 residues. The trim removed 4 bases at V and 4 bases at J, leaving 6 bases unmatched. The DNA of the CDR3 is TGTGCCAGCAGTGGGGGGGGATTGAGCACCGGGGAGCTGTTTTTT. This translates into CASSGGGLSTGELFF.

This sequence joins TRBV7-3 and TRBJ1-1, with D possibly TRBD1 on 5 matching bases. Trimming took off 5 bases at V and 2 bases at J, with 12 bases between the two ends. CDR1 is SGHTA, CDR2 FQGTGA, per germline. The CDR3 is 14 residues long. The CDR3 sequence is CASSPSTVNTEAFF. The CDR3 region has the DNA TGTGCCAGCAGCCCATCGACAGTAAACACTGAAGCTTTCTTT. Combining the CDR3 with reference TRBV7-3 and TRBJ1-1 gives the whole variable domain GAGVSQTPSNKVTEKGKYVELRCDPISGHTALYWYRQSLGQGPEFLIYFQGTGAADDSGLPNDRFFAVRPEGSVSTLKIQRTERGDSAVYLCASSPSTVNTEAFFGQGTRLTVV.

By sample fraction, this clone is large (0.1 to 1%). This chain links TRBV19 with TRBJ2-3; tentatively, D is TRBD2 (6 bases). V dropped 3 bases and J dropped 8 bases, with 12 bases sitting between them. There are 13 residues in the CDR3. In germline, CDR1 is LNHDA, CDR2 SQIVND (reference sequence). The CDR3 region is CASSMVPGATQYF. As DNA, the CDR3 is TGTGCCAGTAGTATGGTGCCGGGAGCTACGCAGTATTTT.

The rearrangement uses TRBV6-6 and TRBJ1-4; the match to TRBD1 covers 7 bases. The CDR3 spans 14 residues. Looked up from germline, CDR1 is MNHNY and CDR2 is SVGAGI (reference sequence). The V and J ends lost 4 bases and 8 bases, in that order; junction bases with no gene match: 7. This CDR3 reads CASSLGRGREKLFF. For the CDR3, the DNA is TGTGCCAGCAGTTTAGGCAGGGGGAGAGAAAAACTGTTTTTT.

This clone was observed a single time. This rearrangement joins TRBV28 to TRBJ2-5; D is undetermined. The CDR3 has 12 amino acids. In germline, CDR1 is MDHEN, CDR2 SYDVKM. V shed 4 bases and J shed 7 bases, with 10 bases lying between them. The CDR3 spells CASSSNPRTQYF. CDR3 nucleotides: TGTGCCAGCAGTTCCAACCCCAGGACCCAGTACTTC.

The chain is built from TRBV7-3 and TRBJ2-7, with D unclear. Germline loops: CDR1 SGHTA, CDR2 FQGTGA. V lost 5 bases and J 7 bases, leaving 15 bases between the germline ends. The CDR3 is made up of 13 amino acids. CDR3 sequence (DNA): TGTGCCAGCAGCCCAGGACCAGACCTGGAGCAGTACTTC. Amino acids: CASSPGPDLEQYF.

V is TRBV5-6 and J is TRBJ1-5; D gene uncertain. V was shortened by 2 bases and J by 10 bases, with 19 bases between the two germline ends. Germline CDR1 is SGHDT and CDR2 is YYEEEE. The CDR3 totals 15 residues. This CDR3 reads CASSLYTGSLLPQHF. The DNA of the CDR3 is TGTGCCAGCAGCTTATATACGGGGTCTTTGCTTCCCCAGCATTTT.

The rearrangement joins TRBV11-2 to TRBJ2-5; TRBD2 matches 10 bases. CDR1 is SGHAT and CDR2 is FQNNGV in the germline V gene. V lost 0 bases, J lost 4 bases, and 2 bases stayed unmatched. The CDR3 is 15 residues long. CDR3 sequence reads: CASSLELAGRETQYF. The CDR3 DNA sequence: TGTGCCAGCAGCTTAGAACTAGCGGGAAGAGAGACCCAGTACTTC.

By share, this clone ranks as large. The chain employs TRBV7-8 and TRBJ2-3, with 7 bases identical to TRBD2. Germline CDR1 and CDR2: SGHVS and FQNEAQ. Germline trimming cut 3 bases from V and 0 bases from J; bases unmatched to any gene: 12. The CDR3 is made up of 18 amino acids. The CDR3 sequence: CASSLTTEAGSSTDTQYF. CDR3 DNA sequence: TGTGCCAGCAGCTTGACCACCGAAGCGGGATCTAGCACAGATACGCAGTATTTT. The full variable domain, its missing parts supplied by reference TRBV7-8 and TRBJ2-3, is GAGVSQSPRYKVAKRGQDVALRCDPISGHVSLFWYQQALGQGPEFLTYFQNEAQLDKSGLPSDRFFAERPEGSVSTLKIQRTQQEDSAVYLCASSLTTEAGSSTDTQYFGPGTRLTVL.

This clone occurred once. CDR3 coding DNA: TGTGCCAGCAGCTTCACCCAGGGCACGATCTACAATGAGCAGTTCTTC. It is translated as CASSFTQGTIYNEQFF. The chain uses TRBV28 and TRBJ2-1; D might be TRBD1 (5 bases). The germline V gene encodes CDR1 MDHEN and CDR2 SYDVKM. CDR3 length: 16 residues. Trimming cost V 6 bases and J 3 bases, with 18 bases left between them.

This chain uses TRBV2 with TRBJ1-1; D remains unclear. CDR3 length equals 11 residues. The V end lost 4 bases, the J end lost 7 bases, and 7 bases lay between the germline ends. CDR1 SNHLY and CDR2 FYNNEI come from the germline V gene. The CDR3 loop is CASSVSLEAFF. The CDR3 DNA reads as TGTGCCAGCAGTGTCTCTCTTGAAGCTTTCTTT. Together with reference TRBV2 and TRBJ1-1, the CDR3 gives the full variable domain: EPEVTQTPSHQVTQMGQEVILRCVPISNHLYFYWYRQILGQKVEFLVSFYNNEISEKSEIFDDQFSVERPDGSNFTLKIRSTKLEDSAMYFCASSVSLEAFFGQGTRLTVV.

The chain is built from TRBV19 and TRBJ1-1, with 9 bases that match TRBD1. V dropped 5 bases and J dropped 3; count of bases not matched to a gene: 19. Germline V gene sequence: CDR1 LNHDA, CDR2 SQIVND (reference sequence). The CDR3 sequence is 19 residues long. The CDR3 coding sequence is TGTGCCAGTAGTGTACTTCTGGAAGGGACAGGGAGGGCGGACACTGAAGCTTTCTTT. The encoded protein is CASSVLLEGTGRADTEAFF.

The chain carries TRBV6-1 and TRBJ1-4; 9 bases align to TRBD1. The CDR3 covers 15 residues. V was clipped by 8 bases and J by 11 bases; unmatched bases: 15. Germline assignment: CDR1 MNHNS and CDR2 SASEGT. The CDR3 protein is CASGRPGQGVSKLFF. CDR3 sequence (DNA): TGTGCCAGCGGACGACCGGGACAGGGTGTTAGTAAACTGTTTTTT.

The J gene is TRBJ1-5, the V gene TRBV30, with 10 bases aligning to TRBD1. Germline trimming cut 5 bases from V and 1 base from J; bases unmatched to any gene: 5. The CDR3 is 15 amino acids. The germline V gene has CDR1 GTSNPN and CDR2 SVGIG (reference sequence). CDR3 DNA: TGTGCCTGGGAGACAGGGGGCACAAGCAATCAGCCCCAGCATTTT. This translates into CAWETGGTSNQPQHF.